The 26 T cell receptor beta chains presented below share a single source sample, sequenced in a study of regulatory T cells in long-lasting Graves disease. Arm-PCR of CDR3 regions and iRepertoire HTBI primers were used to build TCR beta libraries. One entry per CDR3 protein, called by TCRdb with MiXCR from the multiplex PCR reads. Of approximately 350,000 distinct CDR3 sequences in the sample, approximately 15% were seen once. The time point denotes: newly diagnosed GD, antithyroid drugs for less than 3 months. Making the TCR library involved RNA that had been extracted from PBMCs. The sample was also linked to a second study, of T cells in Graves' hyperthyroidism and ophthalmopathy.

The material sequenced was peripheral blood mononuclear cells (PBMCs), taken at new diagnosis, from a patient treated with antithyroid drugs. These receptors originate from a man aged 35-49 years with Graves disease.

The chain carries TRBV4-2 and TRBJ1-2; 7 nucleotides match TRBD1. CDR1 is LGHNA and CDR2 is YNFKEQ in the germline V gene. The CDR3 spans 13 residues. V lost 3 bases to trimming and J lost 6 bases; unmatched junction nucleotides: 4. Here the CDR3 DNA reads TGTGCCAGCAGCCACCAGGGGGTGGATGGCTACACCTTC. Amino acid sequence: CASSHQGVDGYTF.

This clonotype was detected a few times. A single base separates this from a much larger clone, so it may be a read error. The chain uses TRBV7-8 and TRBJ2-5, with TRBD1 matching over 10 bases. Germline V gene lookup returns CDR1 SGHVS and CDR2 FQNEAQ. The CDR3 is made up of 13 amino acids. The CDR3 sequence: CAGSRDRGQTQYF. The DNA for the CDR3 is TGTGCCGGCAGCCGAGACAGGGGGCAGACCCAGTACTTC.

Remarks on this clonotype: A single base is all that separates this from a far larger clone, so a read error is likely. The V call is TRBV20-1, the J call TRBJ2-1; no firm D call. The CDR3 contains 11 residues. Trimming took off 3 bases at V and 13 bases at J, with 13 bases between the two ends. Germline assignment: CDR1 DFQATT and CDR2 SNEGSKA (reference sequence). The CDR3 reads CSARYQETQFF. DNA for the CDR3: TGCAGTGCTAGGTACCAAGAGACCCAGTTCTTC.

This clonotype appeared many times. The chain carries TRBV6-2 or TRBV6-3 and TRBJ2-5; possible D gene TRBD2, 6 bases. Deletions cut 5 bases from V and 5 bases from J, with 18 bases between. CDR1 and CDR2 from the germline V gene are MNHEY and SVGEGT. This CDR3 spans 15 amino acids. The CDR3 sequence: CASSPRLEGLETQYF. The CDR3 nucleotides are TGTGCCAGCAGTCCCCGACTAGAAGGATTGGAGACCCAGTACTTC.

There are many counts of this clonotype. This sequence joins TRBV20-1 and TRBJ2-7, with 7 bases aligning to TRBD1. The junction had 7 bases not matched to a gene; V was cut back by 6 bases and J by 2 bases. This CDR3 has 13 residues. Germline loops: CDR1 DFQATT, CDR2 SNEGSKA (reference sequence). CDR3 in amino acids: CSARDSYPYEQYF. In nucleotides, the CDR3 is TGCAGTGCCAGGGACAGCTACCCCTACGAGCAGTACTTC.

This clonotype has at least ten counts. The chain couples TRBV2 to TRBJ2-7; D is perhaps TRBD1 (7 bases). V gave up 3 bases and J gave up 2 bases, with 14 bases separating them. The CDR3 contains 15 residues. Per germline, CDR1 SNHLY and CDR2 FYNNEI. The CDR3 loop is CASSDGQAGTYEQYF. The CDR3 coding sequence is TGTGCCAGCAGTGACGGACAGGCGGGGACCTACGAGCAGTACTTC.

This clonotype was counted many times. V usage is TRBV28 and J usage is TRBJ2-3; possibly TRBD1 or TRBD2 for D (5 bases each). V lost 4 bases and J 4 bases, leaving 18 bases between the germline ends. The CDR3 is made up of 16 amino acids. Germline V lookup: CDR1 MDHEN, CDR2 SYDVKM. The CDR3 nucleotides read TGTGCCAGCAGTTCCCTGGTCGGGGAAGGGGCAGATACGCAGTATTTT. Protein product: CASSSLVGEGADTQYF.

This clonotype was counted many times. The chain joins TRBV5-1 to TRBJ2-1; 12 bases align to TRBD1. This CDR3 comprises 15 residues. Germline V gene data show CDR1 as SGHRS and CDR2 as YFSETQ. With 4 bases clipped from V and 7 bases from J, the junction kept 6 bases outside the gene matches. Here the CDR3 reads CASSLGQGAQNEQFF. The CDR3, as DNA: TGCGCCAGCAGCCTGGGACAGGGGGCACAGAATGAGCAGTTCTTC. Complete variable domain (other parts from reference TRBV5-1 and TRBJ2-1): KAGVTQTPRYLIKTRGQQVTLSCSPISGHRSVSWYQQTPGQGLQFLFEYFSETQRNKGNFPGRFSGRQFSNSRSEMNVSTLELGDSALYLCASSLGQGAQNEQFFGPGTRLTVL.

With regard to this clonotype: A read error may produce the germline difference seen at one junction end. V and J are TRBV28 and TRBJ1-1; D ambiguous. This CDR3 is 13 amino acids long. The germline gives CDR1 MDHEN, CDR2 SYDVKM. The CDR3 reads CASSFSRNTEVFF. CDR3 DNA: TGTGCCAGCAGTTTTAGCAGGAACACTGAAGTTTTCTTT.

This clonotype has a count of ten or more. The V call is TRBV4-2, the J call TRBJ2-3; the match to TRBD2 covers 9 bases. The CDR3 runs to 14 residues. V lost 5 bases, J lost 4 bases, and 4 bases stayed unmatched. Germline V lookup: CDR1 LGHNA, CDR2 YNFKEQ. Written as DNA, the CDR3 is TGTGCCAGCAGCTCTAGCGGGGTCGCAGATACGCAGTATTTT. Protein sequence: CASSSSGVADTQYF.

The chain joins TRBV6-2 or TRBV6-3 to TRBJ2-5; D assignment may be TRBD1 or TRBD2 (5 bases each). The CDR3 spans 15 residues. Trimming left V 4 bases short and J 2 bases short, with 14 bases between. The germline CDR1 and CDR2 sequences are MNHEY and SVGEGT. CDR3 sequence reads: CASSSRMWGQETQYF. The CDR3 DNA reads as TGTGCCAGCAGTTCCAGGATGTGGGGGCAAGAGACCCAGTACTTC.

About this clonotype itself: Only one base separates this from a far larger clonotype, so it likely reflects a read error. This CDR3 fails to terminate in the conserved phenylalanine or tryptophan, so it likely reflects a read error. The chain combines TRBV5-6 with TRBJ2-1; D call uncertain. Looked up from germline, CDR1 is SGHDT and CDR2 is YYEEEE. V shed 2 bases and J shed 4 bases, with 13 bases lying between them. This CDR3 spans 15 amino acids. The CDR3 DNA follows: TGTGCCAGCAGCTTAGGAGACGCCAGGTACAATGAGCAGTTCCTC. This gives the protein CASSLGDARYNEQFL.

This clonotype has a handful of counts. The V gene is TRBV4-1, the J gene TRBJ1-5, with TRBD1 as a possible D gene (5 bases). Germline CDR1 MGHRA, CDR2 YSYEKL. Trimming shortened V by 3 bases and J by 5 bases, and 17 bases separated the two germline ends. The CDR3 is 16 residues long. The CDR3 spells CASSQGVDRKDQPQHF. The CDR3, as DNA: TGCGCCAGCAGCCAGGGGGTTGACAGAAAGGATCAGCCCCAGCATTTT.

Turning to this clonotype: A read error may explain this, as a much larger clone is one base away. The chain combines TRBV2 with TRBJ2-1, with D possibly TRBD2 on 6 matching bases. The V end lost 7 bases, the J end lost 7 bases, and 23 bases lay between the germline ends. Germline-derived CDR1 and CDR2 are SNHLY and FYNNEI. The length of the CDR3 is 16 residues. The CDR3 DNA is TGTGCCAGCACCGAAAAGAGACCAGCGGGTAAAAATGAGCAGTTCTTC. Amino acids: CASTEKRPAGKNEQFF.

This clonotype was detected many times. DNA for the CDR3: TGTGCCTGGAGTGACGGGAGGGGGATCCCCTACGAGCAGTACTTC. Protein sequence: CAWSDGRGIPYEQYF. This chain links TRBV30 with TRBJ2-7; 8 nucleotides align to TRBD2. This CDR3 contains 15 residues. After removal of 1 base from V and 2 bases from J, the junction contained 7 bases not matched to a gene. Germline V gives CDR1 GTSNPN, CDR2 SVGIG (reference sequence).

CDR3 sequence reads: CASSSPFSIYGYTF. The CDR3, as DNA: TGTGCCAGCAGTTCGCCCTTCAGCATCTATGGCTACACCTTC. This chain joins TRBV28 and TRBJ1-2, with no clear D. The ends were cut back, 4 bases at V and 4 bases at J, with 13 bases in the middle. Germline CDR1 is MDHEN and CDR2 is SYDVKM. CDR3 length equals 14 residues.

This clonotype occurred many times. The chain is built from TRBV7-8 and TRBJ2-7; TRBD1 aligns across 10 bases. CDR3 length: 14 amino acids. Germline loops: CDR1 SGHVS, CDR2 FQNEAQ. Losses at the gene ends were 7 bases for V and 7 bases for J; bases not matched to a gene: 10. The CDR3 region is CASIPGTGVWEQYF. The CDR3 DNA follows: TGTGCCAGCATCCCCGGGACAGGGGTTTGGGAGCAGTACTTC.

This clonotype has at least ten counts. The rearrangement links TRBV30 to TRBJ2-5, with 11 bases lining up with TRBD2. This CDR3 has 18 residues. Germline values: CDR1 GTSNPN, CDR2 SVGIG (reference sequence). V was clipped by 0 bases and J by 4 bases; unmatched bases: 13. In DNA form, the CDR3 reads TGTGCCTGGAGTGTCTGGGCCCCGGGGCTAGCGGGGGGAGAGACCCAGTACTTC. This codes for CAWSVWAPGLAGGETQYF.

This clonotype showed up many times. The V gene is TRBV7-2, the J gene TRBJ1-3; a weak D match, TRBD1 (5 bases). V gave up 5 bases and J gave up 4 bases, with 18 bases separating them. From germline, CDR1 is SGHTA and CDR2 FQGNSA. The CDR3 covers 16 residues. DNA for the CDR3: TGTGCCAGCAGCATCGCGACGGGGGTCACGGGAAACACCATATATTTT. It yields the protein CASSIATGVTGNTIYF.

This clonotype was found many times. V is TRBV30 and J is TRBJ2-1; D perhaps matches TRBD1 (8 bases). V shed 2 bases and J shed 6 bases, with 11 bases lying between them. The CDR3 consists of 13 residues. Germline V CDR1 and CDR2: GTSNPN, SVGIG (reference sequence). This CDR3 is CAWSTGGGNEQFF. The DNA for the CDR3 is TGTGCCTGGAGTACAGGGGGGGGCAATGAGCAGTTCTTC.

This clonotype has only a few counts. This sequence joins TRBV4-1 and TRBJ2-1; a weak D match, TRBD1 (5 bases). Germline CDR1 is MGHRA and CDR2 is YSYEKL. Trimming removed 0 bases at V and 4 bases at J, with 10 bases between. CDR3 length: 15 amino acids. CDR3: CASSQDRGPYNEQFF. CDR3 nucleotides: TGCGCCAGCAGCCAAGATAGGGGCCCGTACAATGAGCAGTTCTTC.

This clonotype was detected only a few times. The CDR3 spells CASSQTIFMNTEAFF. The DNA for the CDR3 is TGCGCCAGCAGCCAAACAATATTCATGAACACTGAAGCTTTCTTT. The V gene is TRBV4-3, the J gene TRBJ1-1; D gene unclear. The germline V gene encodes CDR1 LGHNA and CDR2 YSLEER. This CDR3 is built from 15 residues. Deletions cut 2 bases from V and 0 bases from J, with 10 bases between.

This chain uses TRBV19 with TRBJ2-1, with D perhaps matching TRBD1 or TRBD2 (5 bases each). The CDR3 length is 15 residues. CDR1 is LNHDA and CDR2 is SQIVND in the germline V gene (reference sequence). Trimming took off 3 bases at V and 7 bases at J, with 16 bases between the two ends. The CDR3 is CASSIIGTTLNEQFF. The CDR3 DNA sequence: TGTGCCAGTAGTATTATCGGGACGACCTTGAATGAGCAGTTCTTC.

The chain carries TRBV5-1 and TRBJ2-2; D is ambiguous. V lost 2 bases and J 7 bases, leaving 6 bases between the germline ends. The CDR3 is 12 residues long. Looked up from germline, CDR1 is SGHRS and CDR2 is YFSETQ. The CDR3 DNA reads as TGCGCCAGCAGCTTCGAGGTCGGGGAGCTGTTTTTT. Translated, it gives CASSFEVGELFF.

The gene calls are TRBV20-1 and TRBJ2-7; a possible D gene is TRBD1 (6 bases). This CDR3 has 13 residues. Trimming removed 3 bases from V and 2 bases from J, with 11 bases in between. Germline V gene sequence: CDR1 DFQATT, CDR2 SNEGSKA (reference sequence). The CDR3 coding sequence is TGCAGTGCTAGGGGGACAATTCCCTACGAGCAGTACTTC. Its translation is CSARGTIPYEQYF.

This clonotype was recorded at least ten times. The chain employs TRBV6-2 or TRBV6-3 and TRBJ2-7; 13 bases are a match to TRBD2. This CDR3 region has 18 residues. Trimming removed 5 bases from V and 0 bases from J; junction bases left unmatched: 10. Germline CDR1 and CDR2: MNHEY and SVGEGT. The chain's CDR3 is CASSPGTSGTGSSYEQYF. The CDR3 nucleotides read TGTGCCAGCAGTCCGGGGACTAGCGGGACAGGGAGCTCCTACGAGCAGTACTTC.